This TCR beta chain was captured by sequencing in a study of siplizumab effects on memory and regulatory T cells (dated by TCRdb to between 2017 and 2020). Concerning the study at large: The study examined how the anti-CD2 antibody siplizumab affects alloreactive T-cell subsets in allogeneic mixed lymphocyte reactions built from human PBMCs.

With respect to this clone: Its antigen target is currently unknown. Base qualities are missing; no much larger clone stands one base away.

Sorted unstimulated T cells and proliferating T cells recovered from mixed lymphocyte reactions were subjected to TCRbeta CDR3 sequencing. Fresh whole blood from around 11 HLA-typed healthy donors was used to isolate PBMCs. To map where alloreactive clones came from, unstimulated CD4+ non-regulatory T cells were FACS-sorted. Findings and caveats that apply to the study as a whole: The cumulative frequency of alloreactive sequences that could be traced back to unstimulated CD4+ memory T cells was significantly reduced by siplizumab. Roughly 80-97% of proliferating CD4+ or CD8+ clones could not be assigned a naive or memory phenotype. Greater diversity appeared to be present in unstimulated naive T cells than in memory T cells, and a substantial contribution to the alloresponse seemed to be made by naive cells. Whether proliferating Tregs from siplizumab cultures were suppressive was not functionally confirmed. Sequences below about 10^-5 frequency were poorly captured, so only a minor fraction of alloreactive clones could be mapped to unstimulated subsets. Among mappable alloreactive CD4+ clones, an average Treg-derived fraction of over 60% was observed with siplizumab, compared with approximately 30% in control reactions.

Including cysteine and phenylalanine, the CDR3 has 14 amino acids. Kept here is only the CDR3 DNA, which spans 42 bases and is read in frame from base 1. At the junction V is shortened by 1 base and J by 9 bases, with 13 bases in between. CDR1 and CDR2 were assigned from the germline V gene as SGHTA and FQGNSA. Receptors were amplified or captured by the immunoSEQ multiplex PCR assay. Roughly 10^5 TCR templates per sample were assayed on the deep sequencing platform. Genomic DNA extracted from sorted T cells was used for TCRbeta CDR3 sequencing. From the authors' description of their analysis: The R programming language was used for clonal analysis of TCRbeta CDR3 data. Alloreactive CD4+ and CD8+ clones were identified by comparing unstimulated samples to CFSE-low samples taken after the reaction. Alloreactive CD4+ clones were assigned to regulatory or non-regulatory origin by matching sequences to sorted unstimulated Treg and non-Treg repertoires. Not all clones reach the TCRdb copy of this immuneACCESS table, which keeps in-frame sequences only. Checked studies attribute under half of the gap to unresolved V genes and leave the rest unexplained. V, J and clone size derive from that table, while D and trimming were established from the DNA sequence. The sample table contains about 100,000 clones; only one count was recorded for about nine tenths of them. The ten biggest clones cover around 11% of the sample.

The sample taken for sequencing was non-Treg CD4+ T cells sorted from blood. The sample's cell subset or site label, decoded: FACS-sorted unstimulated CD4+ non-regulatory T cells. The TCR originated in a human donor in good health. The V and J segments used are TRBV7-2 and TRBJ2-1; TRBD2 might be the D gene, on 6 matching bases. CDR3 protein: CASSLGGQGGEQFF. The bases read TGTGCCAGCAGCTTAGGAGGTCAGGGAGGTGAGCAGTTCTTC.